The 32 T cell receptor beta chains listed next were all sequenced from one sample in a study of shared clonotypes between healthy human individuals. Measured with immunoSEQ multiplex PCR; TCRdb has only the in-frame clones, and not every one. The table lists more than 2,000,000 clones, just over 90% of them singletons, with 0.39% in the top ten. The sample taken for sequencing was naive CD4+ T cells from PBMCs. Documented subset: CD45RA+ positively selected. These TCRs come from a man younger than 35 in good health. Some clones in this sample may be carry-over from other donors' samples.

CDR3: CASSPGHLDYGYTF. CDR3 bases: TGCGCCAGCAGCCCGGGACACTTGGACTATGGCTACACCTTC. J is TRBJ1-2 and V is TRBV5-1, with TRBD1 as a possible D gene (6 bases). Deletions cut 4 bases from V and 3 bases from J, with 13 bases between. The V gene's germline CDR1 is SGHRS and CDR2 YFSETQ. The CDR3 contains 14 residues. The whole variable domain, remainder taken from reference TRBV5-1 and TRBJ1-2, is KAGVTQTPRYLIKTRGQQVTLSCSPISGHRSVSWYQQTPGQGLQFLFEYFSETQRNKGNFPGRFSGRQFSNSRSEMNVSTLELGDSALYLCASSPGHLDYGYTFGSGTRLTVV.

This clone was seen only once. This CDR3 reads CASNIAGGGEQYF. The CDR3 DNA reads TGTGCCAGCAATATTGCGGGAGGGGGAGAGCAGTACTTC. The genes are TRBV28 and TRBJ2-7; the match to TRBD2 covers 9 bases. V lost 7 bases and J lost 7; bases outside the gene matches: 8. Germline V gene sequence: CDR1 MDHEN, CDR2 SYDVKM. This CDR3 is built from 13 residues.

Concerning this clone: The same CDR3 also results from other DNA sequences found in this sample. This chain uses TRBV18 with TRBJ2-2; TRBD2 matches 8 bases. This CDR3 is built from 15 residues. Looked up from germline, CDR1 is KGHSH and CDR2 is LQKENI. V lost 0 bases to trimming and J lost 4 bases; unmatched junction nucleotides: 1. CDR3 region: CASSPPGRGTGELFF. The CDR3 DNA sequence: TGTGCCAGCTCACCACCCGGGAGGGGCACCGGGGAGCTGTTTTTT.

On this clone itself: The sample contains more than one DNA sequence encoding this CDR3. The gene calls are TRBV28 and TRBJ1-1; D gene uncertain. CDR1 is MDHEN, CDR2 SYDVKM, per germline. The V gene lost 2 bases and the J gene lost 0 bases, with 4 bases spanning the gap. The CDR3 covers 13 residues. The CDR3 DNA reads TGTGCCAGCAGTTTACGGCTGAACACTGAAGCTTTCTTT. Translation: CASSLRLNTEAFF.

This clone appeared a single time. The chain joins TRBV5-1 to TRBJ2-7, with 7 positions matching TRBD1. The CDR3 loop spans 13 amino acids. Germline-derived CDR1 and CDR2 are SGHRS and YFSETQ. Trimming at V came to 8 bases and at J to 3 bases, leaving 8 bases not matched to a gene. The DNA of the CDR3 is TGCGCCAGTAGGACAGGCTGGGGCTACGAGCAGTACTTC. This codes for CASRTGWGYEQYF.

The chain couples TRBV7-9 to TRBJ1-5; 7 bases line up with TRBD1. The junction had 0 bases not matched to a gene; V was cut back by 3 bases and J by 4 bases. CDR3 size: 13 residues. Germline V gene data show CDR1 as SEHNR and CDR2 as FQNEAQ (reference sequence). The CDR3 DNA follows: TGTGCCAGCAGCTTGGACAGGAATCAGCCCCAGCATTTT. Amino acids: CASSLDRNQPQHF.

Details on this clone: Distinct nucleotide sequences in the sample also encode this CDR3. The chain recombines TRBV18 with TRBJ1-4, with 11 bases lining up with TRBD1. The CDR3 is 15 residues long. V lost 3 bases, J lost 8 bases, and 5 bases stayed unmatched. CDR1 is KGHSH and CDR2 is LQKENI in the germline V gene. CDR3: CASSPRTGGDEKLFF. The CDR3, as DNA: TGTGCCAGCTCACCCCGGACAGGGGGCGACGAAAAACTGTTTTTT.

The chain employs TRBV28 and TRBJ2-7; D unclear. This CDR3 is built from 15 residues. Germline-derived CDR1 and CDR2 are MDHEN and SYDVKM. V lost 5 bases, J lost 1 base, and 15 bases lay in between. CDR3 loop: CASSPNPGRSYEQYF. The CDR3 DNA reads as TGTGCCAGCAGTCCAAACCCGGGCCGATCCTACGAGCAGTACTTC.

The CDR3 DNA reads as TGCAGCGGTGTCGTCACCGAGAACACTGAAGCTTTCTTT. This gives the protein CSGVVTENTEAFF. The chain joins TRBV29-1 to TRBJ1-1; D remains unclear. Germline loops: CDR1 SQVTM, CDR2 ANQGSEA. With 7 bases removed from V and 1 base from J, the gap between germline ends came to 13 bases. The CDR3 extends over 13 amino acids.

The gene calls are TRBV6-5 and TRBJ1-2, with TRBD1 identical over 7 bases. This CDR3 has 14 residues. Germline loops: CDR1 MNHEY, CDR2 SVGAGI. With V trimmed by 5 bases and J by 5 bases, 8 bases remained unmatched. CDR3 sequence: CASSARTGGYGYTF. The CDR3, as DNA: TGTGCCAGCAGTGCCCGGACAGGAGGTTATGGCTACACCTTC.

In the case of this clone: In the same sample, other DNA sequences code for this CDR3. CDR3 coding DNA: TGCAGCGCCGGGACAGGGGCTGGAAACACCATATATTTT. Its translation: CSAGTGAGNTIYF. The rearrangement uses TRBV29-1 and TRBJ1-3; 10 positions match TRBD1. The CDR3 is made up of 13 amino acids. Trimming at V came to 7 bases and at J to 2 bases, leaving 2 bases not matched to a gene. CDR1 and CDR2 from the germline V gene are SQVTM and ANQGSEA.

This chain connects TRBV10-3 to TRBJ2-7; perhaps TRBD1 as D (6 bases). CDR3 length equals 14 residues. Trimming removed 8 bases at V and 5 bases at J, with 19 bases between. Germline CDR1 reads ENHRY; CDR2 reads SYGVKD. DNA for the CDR3: TGTGCCATCGGGATGGGTGGTAAGGGGGACGAGCAGTACTTC. Its translation is CAIGMGGKGDEQYF.

J is TRBJ1-2 and V is TRBV10-3; unclear D gene. CDR1 and CDR2 (germline): ENHRY, SYGVKD. This CDR3 is 12 amino acids long. V dropped 2 bases and J dropped 6 bases, with 7 bases sitting between them. The CDR3 DNA sequence: TGTGCCATCAGTGAGGACCTCCATGGCTACACCTTC. It specifies CAISEDLHGYTF.

The CDR3 region is CAIKGGESTANYGYTF. The DNA for the CDR3 is TGTGCCATCAAAGGCGGCGAGTCTACCGCTAACTATGGCTACACCTTC. The rearrangement links TRBV10-3 to TRBJ1-2; D gene unclear. Germline V gene sequence: CDR1 ENHRY, CDR2 SYGVKD. The CDR3 length is 16 residues. The germline V and J ends were trimmed by 7 bases and 0 bases, with 18 bases remaining between them.

A word on this clone: Other DNA sequences in this sample translate to the same CDR3. The rearrangement joins TRBV7-6 to TRBJ1-5; D gene ambiguous. This CDR3 contains 13 residues. The V gene lost 0 bases and the J gene lost 5 bases, with 5 bases spanning the gap. Germline V gene data show CDR1 as SGHVS and CDR2 as FNYEAQ. The CDR3 region is CASSLAGDQPQHF. CDR3 DNA: TGTGCCAGCAGCTTAGCGGGCGATCAGCCCCAGCATTTT.

The V gene is TRBV23-1, the J gene TRBJ2-2; 9 positions agree with TRBD2. TRBV23-1 is an ORF for which the function is uncertain. The CDR3 spans 18 residues. The trim removed 6 bases at V and 0 bases at J, leaving 11 bases unmatched. CDR3 residues: CASSRHWREGPNTGELFF. CDR3 coding DNA: TGCGCCAGCAGCCGCCACTGGCGGGAGGGCCCGAACACCGGGGAGCTGTTTTTT.

The V gene is TRBV10-1, the J gene TRBJ2-7; D is possibly TRBD2 (5 bases). CDR3 size: 12 residues. CDR1 WNHNN and CDR2 SYGVQD come from the germline V gene (reference sequence). V lost 2 bases, J lost 6 bases, and 8 bases lay in between. CDR3 DNA sequence: TGCGCCAGCAGTGAGCCGGGGTCCGAGCAGTACTTC. This codes for CASSEPGSEQYF.

The chain links TRBV19 to TRBJ2-1; 7 bases align to TRBD2. Germline V CDR1 and CDR2: LNHDA, SQIVND (reference sequence). The CDR3 runs to 15 residues. J lost 3 bases, V lost 5 bases, and 7 bases had no gene match. CDR3 nucleotides: TGTGCCAGTAGTCGGCTAGCGGTCGTCTACAATGAGCAGTTCTTC. Translated: CASSRLAVVYNEQFF.

The chain employs TRBV27 and TRBJ1-3, with TRBD1 matching over 7 bases. The CDR3 has 14 residues. The trim removed 6 bases at V and 2 bases at J, leaving 4 bases unmatched. The V gene's germline CDR1 is MNHEY and CDR2 SMNVEV (reference sequence). The CDR3 is CASRATGTGNTIYF. The DNA of the CDR3 is TGTGCCAGCAGGGCGACAGGGACTGGAAACACCATATATTTT.

The rearrangement uses TRBV5-1 and TRBJ2-1; 9 bases are a match to TRBD2. Germline values: CDR1 SGHRS, CDR2 YFSETQ. Trimming at V came to 2 bases and at J to 7 bases, leaving 4 bases not matched to a gene. The CDR3 has 14 residues. The CDR3 sequence: CASSLAGGVNEQFF. For the CDR3, the DNA is TGCGCCAGCAGCTTAGCGGGAGGTGTAAATGAGCAGTTCTTC.

The chain couples TRBV5-4 to TRBJ1-1, with a possible D match to TRBD1 (5 bases). The CDR3 is 15 amino acids. Germline V lookup: CDR1 SGHNT, CDR2 YYREEE (reference sequence). V gave up 4 bases and J gave up 0 bases, with 13 bases separating them. The CDR3 DNA reads TGTGCCAGCAGCCGGGACGGAATCATGAACACTGAAGCTTTCTTT. This sequence encodes CASSRDGIMNTEAFF.

The V call is TRBV11-1, the J call TRBJ2-7, with D possibly being TRBD2 (6 bases). This CDR3 has 17 residues. The ends were cut back, 0 bases at V and 2 bases at J, with 17 bases in the middle. Per germline, CDR1 SGHAT and CDR2 FQDESV (reference sequence). In DNA, the CDR3 is TGTGCCAGCAGCTTAGCCCTGACTAGTGGGGCACCCTACGAGCAGTACTTC. It yields the protein CASSLALTSGAPYEQYF.

The chain carries TRBV5-1 and TRBJ1-4, with 9 bases lining up with TRBD1. CDR1 and CDR2 (germline): SGHRS, YFSETQ. Trimming cost V 4 bases and J 7 bases; bases outside gene matches: 8. The CDR3 runs to 15 residues. This chain's CDR3 is CASSDSQGAGEKLFF. DNA of the CDR3: TGCGCCAGCAGCGATTCACAGGGGGCGGGTGAAAAACTGTTTTTT.

The rearrangement links TRBV7-9 to TRBJ2-3, with 9 nucleotides matching TRBD1. This CDR3 is built from 17 residues. Germline lookup yields CDR1 SEHNR and CDR2 FQNEAQ (reference sequence). J lost 1 base, V lost 5 bases, and 10 bases had no gene match. The CDR3 is CASSPYGRDRGTDTQYF. DNA of the CDR3: TGTGCCAGCAGCCCTTATGGGAGGGACAGGGGCACAGATACGCAGTATTTT.

The chain carries TRBV19 and TRBJ2-7, with D unclear. The CDR3 covers 13 residues. Germline CDR1 is LNHDA and CDR2 is SQIVND (reference sequence). Between the trimmed V and J ends, which lost 6 bases and 3 bases, there was a span of 12 bases. The CDR3 DNA is TGTGCCAGTAGGGCCTCCCCGAACTACGAGCAGTACTTC. It codes for CASRASPNYEQYF.

As regards this clone: It is unclear where the CDR3 begins or ends on the DNA, so no DNA is shown, and the CDR3 is as TCRdb lists it. This chain joins TRBV11-2 and TRBJ1-1. The CDR3 adds up to 14 amino acids, both ends counted. CDR1 and CDR2 (germline): SGHAT, FQNNGV. The CDR3 protein is CASSLWGEGSTTFF.

This clone was detected only once. The chain is built from TRBV2 and TRBJ2-7; perhaps TRBD1 as D (5 bases). The CDR3 extends over 14 amino acids. The V end lost 7 bases, the J end lost 0 bases, and 13 bases lay between the germline ends. Germline loops: CDR1 SNHLY, CDR2 FYNNEI. CDR3 bases: TGTGCCAGCAATGGGGCTGGGGTCTCCTACGAGCAGTACTTC. Translation gives CASNGAGVSYEQYF.

The CDR3 DNA reads as TGTGCCAGCACCCGTACCGGGGACTTCACAGATACGCAGTATTTT. The encoded protein is CASTRTGDFTDTQYF. This chain joins TRBV6-5 and TRBJ2-3, with TRBD2 as a possible D gene (6 bases). Germline loops: CDR1 MNHEY, CDR2 SVGAGI. The CDR3 covers 15 residues. Trimming took off 7 bases at V and 2 bases at J, with 16 bases between the two ends.

This clone was counted a few times. The chain uses TRBV7-8 and TRBJ1-5; a possible D gene is TRBD1 (5 bases). Between the trimmed V and J ends, which lost 5 bases and 3 bases, there was a span of 11 bases. There are 14 residues in the CDR3. Per the germline V gene, CDR1 is SGHVS and CDR2 is FQNEAQ. CDR3 region: CASSPGTVNQPQHF. The CDR3 nucleotides read TGTGCCAGCAGCCCCGGGACGGTCAATCAGCCCCAGCATTTT.

V gene TRBV4-1 combines with J gene TRBJ2-2, with D perhaps matching TRBD2 (6 bases). Germline lookup yields CDR1 MGHRA and CDR2 YSYEKL. CDR3 length equals 18 residues. The V end was cut by 3 bases, the J end by 7 bases, with 24 bases between. Here the CDR3 reads CASSHYGGTSGAGGELFF. CDR3 nucleotide sequence: TGCGCCAGCAGCCACTACGGGGGAACTTCGGGAGCGGGCGGGGAGCTGTTTTTT.

V and J are TRBV7-9 and TRBJ1-4; no clear D gene. The CDR3 sequence is 12 residues long. Germline V gene data show CDR1 as SEHNR and CDR2 as FQNEAQ (reference sequence). V lost 7 bases, J lost 7 bases, and 10 bases lay in between. The CDR3 region is CASNRIAEKLFF. Written as DNA, the CDR3 is TGTGCCAGCAACCGGATTGCTGAAAAACTGTTTTTT.

J is TRBJ1-4 and V is TRBV7-9; D gene uncertain. This CDR3 comprises 14 residues. Germline V gene data show CDR1 as SEHNR and CDR2 as FQNEAQ (reference sequence). The V gene lost 2 bases and the J gene lost 5 bases, with 9 bases spanning the gap. CDR3 coding DNA: TGTGCCAGCAGCTTACCCGGGTCGAATGAAAAACTGTTTTTT. Translated, it gives CASSLPGSNEKLFF.